Listed below are T cell receptor beta chains from one sample, sequenced in a study of blood T cell repertoires in COVID-19. TCRdb's copy holds only in-frame clones and misses some; the assay was immunoSEQ multiplex PCR. This sample yields 75,000 to 85,000 clones, of which approximately 86% are seen a single time; roughly a sixth belongs to the top ten. Sequencing was performed on peripheral blood. The receptors derive from a human donor in a cohort sampled during active COVID-19. Both conserved end residues are part of each CDR3. The D gene is left open where the match is weak. A clone size is listed for some rows: how often the clone was seen (once, few, many), or a class if it is expanded.

d_call,v_call,j_call,clone_size,cdr3_nt,cdr3_aa
TRBD2,TRBV6-6,TRBJ2-1,once,TGTGCCATTCCGGGAAGGCGGCCGGGAGGAGAGCAGTTCTTC,CAIPGRRPGGEQFF
TRBD1,TRBV20-1,TRBJ2-5,NA,TGCAGTGCTAGTCCCAAAGGGGGACAGGAAGAGACCCAGTACTTC,CSASPKGGQEETQYF
NA,TRBV6-5,TRBJ2-2,NA,TGTGCCAGCGAGTCGAACACCGGGGAGCTGTTTTTT,CASESNTGELFF
TRBD2,TRBV5-8,TRBJ2-1,NA,TGTGCCAGCAGTTCCCGAGGACTAGCGGGGTCCAATGAGCAGTTCTTC,CASSSRGLAGSNEQFF
TRBD1,TRBV30,TRBJ1-6,NA,TGTGCCTGGAGTTACCAGGGGGACAGGGGTTTTAGCTCCTATAATTCACCCCTCCACTTT,CAWSYQGDRGFSSYNSPLHF
TRBD1,TRBV24-1,TRBJ2-1,NA,TGTGCCACCAGTGATCCCCGGGACAGGGGAAAACAGGGCTCCTACAATGAGCAGTTCTTC,CATSDPRDRGKQGSYNEQFF
TRBD1,TRBV5-1,TRBJ1-1,NA,TGCGCCAGCAGCCTCGGACAGGGGATGAACACTGAAGCTTTCTTT,CASSLGQGMNTEAFF
TRBD2,TRBV5-4,TRBJ2-3,NA,TGTGCCAGCAGCCGGACGGGGGCAGCGGGGGGAGATACGCAGTATTTT,CASSRTGAAGGDTQYF
NA,TRBV5-4,TRBJ2-2,NA,TGTGCCAGCAGCTTGGAACCTAGCCGGGCTCAGTACGGGGAGCTGTTTTTT,CASSLEPSRAQYGELFF
NA,TRBV29-1,TRBJ2-7,NA,TGCAGCGTGCGAGGAGGGGGCGACTCCTACGAGCAGTACTTC,CSVRGGGDSYEQYF
TRBD1,TRBV9,TRBJ2-7,NA,TGTGCCAGCAGCGGACGACCCGGACAGGGATCCTACGAGCAGTACTTC,CASSGRPGQGSYEQYF
NA,TRBV24-1,TRBJ2-1,NA,TGTGCCACCAGTGAGTGGGGGGTGTCCTACAATGAGCAGTTCTTC,CATSEWGVSYNEQFF
NA,TRBV7-8,TRBJ1-5,NA,TGTGCCAGCAGCCCACTCGGGGGATCTGGCAATCAGCCCCAGCATTTT,CASSPLGGSGNQPQHF
NA,TRBV10-3,TRBJ2-7,NA,TGTGCCATCAGTGAAGGCAGGGGTGGCGAGCAGTACTTC,CAISEGRGGEQYF
TRBD2,TRBV4-2,TRBJ2-3,NA,TGTGCCAGCAGCCAAGGGGCCGCGGGGGCGGGGGGACGAGATACGCAGTATTTT,CASSQGAAGAGGRDTQYF
NA,TRBV7-3,TRBJ1-1,NA,TGTGCCAGCACCCAAGGTTCCTCGACAGGTTCCACTGAAGCTTTCTTT,CASTQGSSTGSTEAFF
TRBD2,TRBV27,TRBJ2-2,NA,TGTGCCAGCAGTTTAGCGGCTGTAGCGGGGGGGCCCGGGGAGCTGTTTTTT,CASSLAAVAGGPGELFF
TRBD1,TRBV11-3,TRBJ1-1,NA,TGTGCCAGCAGCTTAGACCAGACAGGGACTGAAGCTTTCTTT,CASSLDQTGTEAFF
TRBD1,TRBV20-1,TRBJ2-3,NA,TGCAGTGCAAGTGGGACAGGCCGCACAGATACGCAGTATTTT,CSASGTGRTDTQYF
TRBD1,TRBV4-2,TRBJ2-3,NA,TGTGCCAGCAGCCAAGGCCTAAACAGGGGGAAGGCAGATACGCAGTATTTT,CASSQGLNRGKADTQYF
TRBD2,TRBV11-2,TRBJ2-1,NA,TGTGCCAGCAGTTCAACCTCGGCGGGGGGTTACAATGAGCAGTTCTTC,CASSSTSAGGYNEQFF
TRBD2,TRBV9,TRBJ2-5,NA,TGTGCCAGCAGCGGCCTAGCGGGATCTCAAGAGACCCAGTACTTC,CASSGLAGSQETQYF
NA,TRBV30,TRBJ1-1,NA,TGTGCCTGGAGTTGGGGAGCGGAAGCTTTCTTT,CAWSWGAEAFF
TRBD1,TRBV5-1,TRBJ2-1,NA,TGCGCCAGCAGCTTAGAGGGGGCCTACTACAATGAGCAGTTCTTC,CASSLEGAYYNEQFF
NA,TRBV2,TRBJ1-1,NA,TGTGCCAGCAGTGTTTACATAAACACTGAAGCTTTCTTT,CASSVYINTEAFF
TRBD1,TRBV7-3,TRBJ2-5,NA,TGTGCCAGCAGCCCTCAGGGGGCGAGGGAGACCCAGTACTTC,CASSPQGARETQYF
NA,TRBV11-3,TRBJ1-2,NA,TGTGCCAGCAGCTTAGGAGGTTACAGGGCTGGCTATGGCTACACCTTC,CASSLGGYRAGYGYTF
NA,TRBV5-5,TRBJ2-7,NA,TGTGCCAGCAAGCCCCTGGCGGGTAGCTACGAGCAGTACTTC,CASKPLAGSYEQYF
TRBD2,TRBV4-3,TRBJ2-1,NA,TGCGCCAGCAGCCAGAGGACTAGCGGGCGTCACAACTACAATGAGCAGTTCTTC,CASSQRTSGRHNYNEQFF
TRBD1,TRBV18,TRBJ1-4,once,TGTGCCAGCTCACCAAGGGGGACAGGGAGTGAAAAACTGTTTTTT,CASSPRGTGSEKLFF
TRBD1,TRBV5-4,TRBJ1-5,NA,TGTGCCAGCAGCTTGGGTGGGACAGGTAATCAGCCCCAGCATTTT,CASSLGGTGNQPQHF
TRBD1,TRBV6-5,TRBJ2-1,once,TGTGCCAGCAAACTTGGACAGGGCAACTACAATGAGCAGTTCTTC,CASKLGQGNYNEQFF
TRBD1,TRBV27,TRBJ2-7,NA,TGTGCCAGCAGTTTAAACACAGGGGGCGCCATGTACTTC,CASSLNTGGAMYF
NA,TRBV11-3,TRBJ1-3,NA,TGTGCCAGCAGCTTAGGGACAGACGGAAACACCATATATTTT,CASSLGTDGNTIYF
NA,TRBV18,TRBJ1-1,once,TGTGCCAGCTCACCAGCCAGGGTCGGAACTGAAGCTTTCTTT,CASSPARVGTEAFF
TRBD1,TRBV7-9,TRBJ1-4,NA,TGTGCCAGCAGCTTGGGACAGGGGCCTAATGAAAAACTGTTTTTT,CASSLGQGPNEKLFF
NA,TRBV12-5,TRBJ1-1,few,TGTGCTAGTGGTCCTACGGGGATGATGAACACTGAAGCTTTCTTT,CASGPTGMMNTEAFF
NA,TRBV19,TRBJ1-5,once,TGTGCCAGTAGTATGTTCCAGGGGCAAAGCAATCAGCCCCAGCATTTT,CASSMFQGQSNQPQHF
TRBD1,TRBV2,TRBJ1-1,NA,TGTGCCAGCAGGGACCTCTTACAGGGGATGAACACTGAAGCTTTCTTT,CASRDLLQGMNTEAFF
NA,TRBV18,TRBJ1-1,NA,TGTGCCAGCTTGAGGGGGGGGCCCTCGAACACTGAAGCTTTCTTT,CASLRGGPSNTEAFF
TRBD1,TRBV7-2,TRBJ2-1,NA,TGTGCCAGCAGGGGACCCGACAGGGGGGCCTCCTACAATGAGCAGTTCTTC,CASRGPDRGASYNEQFF
TRBD1,TRBV19,TRBJ1-5,NA,TGTGCCAGTAGTATTGGACAGGGTAATCAGCCCCAGCATTTT,CASSIGQGNQPQHF
TRBD1,TRBV15,TRBJ2-7,NA,TGTGCCACCAGCAGGCTTAAAGGACAGGGTGCCTACGAGCAGTACTTC,CATSRLKGQGAYEQYF
NA,TRBV15,TRBJ2-3,NA,TGTGCCACCAGCAGTCAACTAGCCCTGAGGTTAAGCACAGATACGCAGTATTTT,CATSSQLALRLSTDTQYF
TRBD2,TRBV29-1,TRBJ2-2,once,TGCAGCGTTTCCAGCGGGAGTGCCGGGGAGCTGTTTTTT,CSVSSGSAGELFF
NA,TRBV6-5,TRBJ1-2,NA,TGTGCCAGCAGGGCACTGGGGGGGCTCTATGGCTACACCTTC,CASRALGGLYGYTF
TRBD2,TRBV29-1,TRBJ2-1,once,TGCAGCGTTGAGCGGGAGGGCTCCTACAATGAGCAGTTCTTC,CSVEREGSYNEQFF
TRBD1,TRBV7-2,TRBJ1-5,NA,TGTGCCAGCGCTTTCGGACAGGGCAATCAGCCCCAGCATTTT,CASAFGQGNQPQHF
TRBD2,TRBV3-1/TRBV3-2,TRBJ2-3,NA,TGTGCCAGCAGCCTTGGCGGGGGGGCCAGCGATACGCAGTATTTT,CASSLGGGASDTQYF
TRBD1,TRBV7-9,TRBJ2-7,NA,TGTGCCAGCAGCGGACAGCGACCTGGGACAGGGGTCGAGCAGTACTTC,CASSGQRPGTGVEQYF
NA,TRBV10-1,TRBJ1-4,NA,TGCGCCAGCAGCGCTGACGGAGGAACTAATGAAAAACTGTTTTTT,CASSADGGTNEKLFF
TRBD2,TRBV24-1,TRBJ2-1,NA,TGTGCCACCAGTGATAACCTAGCGGGGACCTACAATGAGCAGTTCTTC,CATSDNLAGTYNEQFF
NA,TRBV6-2/TRBV6-3,TRBJ1-6,NA,TGTGCCAGCAGTTACCTGCAGGGGAATTCACCCCTCCACTTT,CASSYLQGNSPLHF
TRBD1,TRBV28,TRBJ1-5,NA,TGTGCCAGCAGTCCTCGAATTCCCGGGACAGGGGGATATAGCAATCAGCCCCAGCATTTT,CASSPRIPGTGGYSNQPQHF
TRBD1,TRBV5-1,TRBJ1-1,once,TGCGCCAGCAGCTTACAGGGGTTCGGTGAAGCTTTCTTT,CASSLQGFGEAFF
NA,TRBV6-5,TRBJ1-2,NA,TGTGCCAGCAGTCAGGCTGGAGACGGGGGGGGCTACACCTTC,CASSQAGDGGGYTF
TRBD1,TRBV5-8,TRBJ1-2,NA,TGTGCCAGCAGCTTGCGGGGGACAGACTATGGCTACACCTTC,CASSLRGTDYGYTF
TRBD1,TRBV5-4,TRBJ2-1,once,TGTGCCAGCACTATCAGAGGGGGCACCTACAATGAGCAGTTCTTC,CASTIRGGTYNEQFF
NA,TRBV7-6,TRBJ2-5,NA,TGTGCCAGCAGCTTAGGGACTGGAAAAGAGACCCAGTACTTC,CASSLGTGKETQYF